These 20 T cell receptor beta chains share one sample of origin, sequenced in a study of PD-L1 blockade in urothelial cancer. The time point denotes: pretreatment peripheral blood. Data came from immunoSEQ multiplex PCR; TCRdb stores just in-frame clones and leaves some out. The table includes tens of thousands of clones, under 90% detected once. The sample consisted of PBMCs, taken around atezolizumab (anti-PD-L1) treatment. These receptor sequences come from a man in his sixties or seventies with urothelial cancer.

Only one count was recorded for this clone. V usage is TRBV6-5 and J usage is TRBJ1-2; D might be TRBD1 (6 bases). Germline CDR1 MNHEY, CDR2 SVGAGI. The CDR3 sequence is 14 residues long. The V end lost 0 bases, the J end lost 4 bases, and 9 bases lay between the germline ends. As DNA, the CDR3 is TGTGCCAGCAGTTACTCGTACAGGGTCTATGGCTACACCTTC. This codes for CASSYSYRVYGYTF.

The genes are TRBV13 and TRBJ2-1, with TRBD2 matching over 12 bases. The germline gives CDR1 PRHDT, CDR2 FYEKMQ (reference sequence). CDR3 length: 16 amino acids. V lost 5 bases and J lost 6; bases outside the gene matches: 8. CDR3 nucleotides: TGTGCCAGCAGCGGGCCTCTAGCGGGAGGGATCAATGAGCAGTTCTTC. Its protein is CASSGPLAGGINEQFF.

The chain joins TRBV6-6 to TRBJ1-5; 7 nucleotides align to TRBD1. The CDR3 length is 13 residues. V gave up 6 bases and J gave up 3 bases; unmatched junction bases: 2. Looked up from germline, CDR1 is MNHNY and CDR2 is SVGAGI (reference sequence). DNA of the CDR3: TGTGCCAGCAGGGGGACAGACAATCAGCCCCAGCATTTT. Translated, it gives CASRGTDNQPQHF.

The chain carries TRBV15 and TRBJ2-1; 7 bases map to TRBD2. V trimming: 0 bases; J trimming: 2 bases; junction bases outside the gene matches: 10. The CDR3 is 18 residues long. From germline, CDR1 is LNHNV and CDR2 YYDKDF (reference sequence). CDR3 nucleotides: TGTGCCACCAGCAGAGATCCTCGGCTAGCGGAGACCTACAATGAGCAGTTCTTC. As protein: CATSRDPRLAETYNEQFF.

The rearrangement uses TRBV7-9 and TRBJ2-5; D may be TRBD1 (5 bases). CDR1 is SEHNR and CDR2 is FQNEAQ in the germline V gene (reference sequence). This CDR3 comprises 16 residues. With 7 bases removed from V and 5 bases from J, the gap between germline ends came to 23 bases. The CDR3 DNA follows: TGTGCCAGCACCTCAACTAAACAGGTGTATCAGGAGACCCAGTACTTC. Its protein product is CASTSTKQVYQETQYF.

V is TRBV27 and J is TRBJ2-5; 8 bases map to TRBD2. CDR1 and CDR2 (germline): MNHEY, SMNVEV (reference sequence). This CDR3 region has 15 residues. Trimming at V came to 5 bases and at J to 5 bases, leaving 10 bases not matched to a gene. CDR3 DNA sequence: TGTGCCAGCAGTATGTTGGGACTAGAGTCTGAGACCCAGTACTTC. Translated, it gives CASSMLGLESETQYF.

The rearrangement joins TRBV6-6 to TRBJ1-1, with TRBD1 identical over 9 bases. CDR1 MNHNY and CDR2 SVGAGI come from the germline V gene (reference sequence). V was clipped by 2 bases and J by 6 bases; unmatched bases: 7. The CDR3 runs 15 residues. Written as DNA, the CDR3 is TGTGCCAGCAGTTACCCCGGGACAGGGCCGCCTGAAGCTTTCTTT. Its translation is CASSYPGTGPPEAFF.

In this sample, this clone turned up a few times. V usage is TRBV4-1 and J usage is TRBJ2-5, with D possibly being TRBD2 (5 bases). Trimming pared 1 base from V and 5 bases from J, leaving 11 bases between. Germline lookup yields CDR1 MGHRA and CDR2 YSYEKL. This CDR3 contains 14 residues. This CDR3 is CASSQAGSGETQYF. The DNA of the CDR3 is TGCGCCAGCAGCCAAGCGGGATCGGGGGAGACCCAGTACTTC.

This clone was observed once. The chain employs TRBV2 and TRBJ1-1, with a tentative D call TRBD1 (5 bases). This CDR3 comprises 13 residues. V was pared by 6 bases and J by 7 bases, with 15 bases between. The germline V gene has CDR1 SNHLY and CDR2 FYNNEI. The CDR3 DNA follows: TGTGCCAGCAGGGCCGACCGGGGGGTTGAAGCTTTCTTT. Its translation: CASRADRGVEAFF.

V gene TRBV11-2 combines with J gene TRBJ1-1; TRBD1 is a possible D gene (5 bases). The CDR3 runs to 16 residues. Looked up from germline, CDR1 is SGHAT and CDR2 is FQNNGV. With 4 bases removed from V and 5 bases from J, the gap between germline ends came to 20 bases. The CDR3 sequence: CASSSPAGGVSTEAFF. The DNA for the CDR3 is TGTGCCAGCAGCTCCCCCGCCGGGGGGGTGAGTACTGAAGCTTTCTTT.

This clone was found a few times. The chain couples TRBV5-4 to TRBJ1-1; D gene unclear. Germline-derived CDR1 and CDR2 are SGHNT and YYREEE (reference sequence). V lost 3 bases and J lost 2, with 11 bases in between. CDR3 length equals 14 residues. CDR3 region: CASSSIPRNTEAFF. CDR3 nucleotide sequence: TGTGCCAGCAGCTCTATCCCTCGAAACACTGAAGCTTTCTTT.

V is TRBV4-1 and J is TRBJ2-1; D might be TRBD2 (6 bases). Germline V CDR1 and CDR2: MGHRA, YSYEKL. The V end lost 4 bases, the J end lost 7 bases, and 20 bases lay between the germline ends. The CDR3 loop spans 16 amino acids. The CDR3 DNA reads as TGCGCCAGCAGCCCGGGCCGGGACTCTGTCAAAAATGAGCAGTTCTTC. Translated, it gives CASSPGRDSVKNEQFF.

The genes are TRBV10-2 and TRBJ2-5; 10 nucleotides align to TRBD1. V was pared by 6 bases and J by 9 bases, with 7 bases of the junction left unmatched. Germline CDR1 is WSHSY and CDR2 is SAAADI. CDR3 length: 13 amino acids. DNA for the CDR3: TGCGCCAGCAGCCCGGGACAGGGGATTCCCCAGTACTTC. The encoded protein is CASSPGQGIPQYF.

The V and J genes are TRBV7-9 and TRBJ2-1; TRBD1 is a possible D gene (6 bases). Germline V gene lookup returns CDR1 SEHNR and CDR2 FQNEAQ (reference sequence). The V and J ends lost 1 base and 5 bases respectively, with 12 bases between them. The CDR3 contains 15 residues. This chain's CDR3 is CASSLGLGADNEQFF. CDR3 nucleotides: TGTGCCAGCAGCTTAGGTCTGGGGGCGGACAATGAGCAGTTCTTC.

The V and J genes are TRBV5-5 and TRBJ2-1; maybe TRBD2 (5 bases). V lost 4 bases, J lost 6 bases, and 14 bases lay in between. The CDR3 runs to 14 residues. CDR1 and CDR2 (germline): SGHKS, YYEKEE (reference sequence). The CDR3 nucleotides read TGTGCCAGCAGCCCGAGGGTTTCTGGCAATGAGCAGTTCTTC. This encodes CASSPRVSGNEQFF.

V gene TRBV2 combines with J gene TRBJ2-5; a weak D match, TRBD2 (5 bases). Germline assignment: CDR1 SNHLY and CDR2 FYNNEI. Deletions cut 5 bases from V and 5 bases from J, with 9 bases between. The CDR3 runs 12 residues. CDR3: CASSRTWETQYF. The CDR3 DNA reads TGTGCCAGCAGTAGGACTTGGGAGACCCAGTACTTC.

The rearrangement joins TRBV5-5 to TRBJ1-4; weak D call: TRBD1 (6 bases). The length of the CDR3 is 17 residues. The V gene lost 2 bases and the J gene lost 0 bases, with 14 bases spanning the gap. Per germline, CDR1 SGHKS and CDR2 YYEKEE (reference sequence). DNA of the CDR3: TGTGCCAGCAGCTTAGGTACAGGGAGCGCAACTAATGAAAAACTGTTTTTT. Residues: CASSLGTGSATNEKLFF.

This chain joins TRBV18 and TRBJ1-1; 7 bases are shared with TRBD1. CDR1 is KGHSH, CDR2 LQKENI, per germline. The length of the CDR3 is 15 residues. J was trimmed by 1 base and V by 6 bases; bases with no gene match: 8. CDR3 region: CASSLTQGTNTEAFF. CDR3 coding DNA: TGTGCCAGCTCTCTCACACAGGGGACGAACACTGAAGCTTTCTTT.

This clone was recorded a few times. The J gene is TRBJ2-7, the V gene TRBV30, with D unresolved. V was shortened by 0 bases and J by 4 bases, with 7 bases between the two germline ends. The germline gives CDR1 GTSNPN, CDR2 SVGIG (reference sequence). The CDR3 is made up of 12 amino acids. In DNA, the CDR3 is TGTGCCTGGAGTGTTAGTTATTACGAGCAGTACTTC. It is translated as CAWSVSYYEQYF.

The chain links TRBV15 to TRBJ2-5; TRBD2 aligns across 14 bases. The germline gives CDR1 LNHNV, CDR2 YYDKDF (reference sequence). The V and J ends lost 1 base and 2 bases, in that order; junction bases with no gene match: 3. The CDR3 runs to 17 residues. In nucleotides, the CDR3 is TGTGCCACCAGCAGAGGGGGACTAGCGGGAGTTCAAGAGACCCAGTACTTC. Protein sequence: CATSRGGLAGVQETQYF.